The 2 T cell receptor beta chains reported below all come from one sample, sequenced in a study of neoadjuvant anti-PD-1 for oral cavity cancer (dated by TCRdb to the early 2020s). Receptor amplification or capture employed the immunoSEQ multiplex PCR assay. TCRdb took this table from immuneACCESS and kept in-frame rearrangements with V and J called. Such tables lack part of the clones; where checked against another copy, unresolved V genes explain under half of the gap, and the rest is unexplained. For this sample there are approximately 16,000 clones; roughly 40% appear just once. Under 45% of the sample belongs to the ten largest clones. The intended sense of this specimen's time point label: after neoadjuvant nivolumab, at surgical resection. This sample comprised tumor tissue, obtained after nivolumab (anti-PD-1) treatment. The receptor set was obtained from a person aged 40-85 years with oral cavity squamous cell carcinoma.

CDR3 loop: CASSLGSPGSGYEQYF. The CDR3 DNA reads TGTGCCAGCAGCTTAGGGTCGCCGGGGTCTGGGTACGAGCAGTACTTC. This chain joins TRBV7-9 and TRBJ2-7, with D possibly being TRBD2 (5 bases). Germline CDR1 and CDR2: SEHNR and FQNEAQ (reference sequence). V was cut by 1 base and J by 4 bases, with 17 bases left in between. The CDR3 is 16 residues long.

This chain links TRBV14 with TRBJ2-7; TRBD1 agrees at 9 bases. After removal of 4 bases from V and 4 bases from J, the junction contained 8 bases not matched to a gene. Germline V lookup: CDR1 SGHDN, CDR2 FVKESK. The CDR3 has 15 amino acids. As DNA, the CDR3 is TGTGCCAGCAGCCGCCAGCCGGGACAGGGTTACGAGCAGTACTTC. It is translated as CASSRQPGQGYEQYF. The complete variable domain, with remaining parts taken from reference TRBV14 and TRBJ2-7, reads EAGVTQFPSHSVIEKGQTVTLRCDPISGHDNLYWYRRVMGKEIKFLLHFVKESKQDESGMPNNRFLAERTGGTYSTLKVQPAELEDSGVYFCASSRQPGQGYEQYFGPGTRLTVT.